The rows below give T cell receptor beta chains drawn from one sample of a study of blood T cell repertoires in COVID-19. The repertoire was sequenced with immunoSEQ multiplex PCR; TCRdb's copy has only in-frame clones and lacks some. This table has about 180,000 clones, about 80% appearing once. Source material: peripheral blood. The receptors originated from a woman aged 70-85 years with acute or convalescent COVID-19. Both conserved end residues are part of each CDR3. The order of the fields is clone size, CDR3 length, D gene, J gene, V gene, CDR3 protein, CDR3 DNA. The D gene is left open where the match is weak. The size entry is marked missing in some rows and otherwise reads once, few, many or a size class.

>.|13|TRBD1|TRBJ1-5|TRBV6-5
CASSRGQNQPQHF
TGTGCCAGCAGCCGGGGACAGAATCAGCCCCAGCATTTT
>.|16|TRBD2|TRBJ2-1|TRBV20-1
CSASIPTSGTLGGQFF
TGCAGTGCTAGTATCCCGACTAGCGGAACTTTGGGTGGGCAGTTCTTC
>.|16|TRBD2|TRBJ2-1|TRBV28
CASSPLTRTSGNEQFF
TGTGCCAGCAGTCCCTTAACTAGGACTAGCGGCAATGAGCAGTTCTTC
>.|12|.|TRBJ1-2|TRBV6-5
CASSYSGRTNTF
TGTGCCAGCAGTTACTCGGGCAGAACGAACACCTTC
>.|13|.|TRBJ1-2|TRBV27
CASSLRRGDGYTF
TGTGCCAGCAGTTTGCGAAGAGGCGATGGCTACACCTTC
>.|15|.|TRBJ1-2|TRBV16
CASSQGYRETYGYTF
TGTGCCAGCAGCCAAGGCTACAGGGAAACTTATGGCTACACCTTC
>.|14|.|TRBJ1-2|TRBV10-3
CAIADSQLNYGYTF
TGTGCCATCGCGGACAGTCAGCTTAACTATGGCTACACCTTC
>.|15|.|TRBJ2-3|TRBV21-1
CASSNFGTTLDTQYF
TGTGCCAGCAGCAATTTTGGGACTACTTTAGATACGCAGTATTTT
>.|13|TRBD1|TRBJ1-2|TRBV5-1
CASSKTGDYGYTF
TGCGCCAGCAGCAAAACAGGGGACTATGGCTACACCTTC
>.|19|.|TRBJ1-4|TRBV19
CASSIDPFGRAATNEKLFF
TGTGCCAGTAGTATAGACCCCTTCGGGAGGGCTGCAACTAATGAAAAACTGTTTTTT
>.|15|.|TRBJ1-4|TRBV11-2
CASSLGRQPNEKLFF
TGTGCCAGCAGCTTAGGTAGACAGCCTAATGAAAAACTGTTTTTT
>.|16|.|TRBJ2-1|TRBV7-3
CASSFGNPNSYNEQFF
TGTGCCAGCAGCTTTGGTAACCCTAATTCCTACAATGAGCAGTTCTTC
>.|11|.|TRBJ1-2|TRBV7-9
CAIRWGQGYTF
TGTGCCATTCGGTGGGGGCAAGGCTACACCTTC
>.|15|TRBD2|TRBJ2-3|TRBV10-3
CAISAIAGSTDTQYF
TGTGCCATCAGCGCAATAGCGGGGAGCACAGATACGCAGTATTTT
>.|15|.|TRBJ1-5|TRBV9
CASSATGYSNQPQHF
TGTGCCAGCAGCGCTACAGGGTATAGCAATCAGCCCCAGCATTTT
>few|17|.|TRBJ2-5|TRBV7-2
CASSLAWGGGYQETQYF
TGTGCCAGCAGCTTAGCGTGGGGGGGCGGGTACCAAGAGACCCAGTACTTC
>.|14|TRBD2|TRBJ2-1|TRBV6-2/TRBV6-3
CASSYTGLAIEQFF
TGTGCCAGCAGTTACACAGGACTAGCCATTGAGCAGTTCTTC
>.|15|TRBD2|TRBJ2-3|TRBV7-2
CASSLVAGESDTQYF
TGTGCCAGCAGCTTGGTAGCGGGAGAATCAGATACGCAGTATTTT
>.|15|TRBD2|TRBJ2-1|TRBV29-1
CSVGGSGQISNEQFF
TGCAGCGTGGGAGGGTCGGGGCAAATTAGCAATGAGCAGTTCTTC
>.|16|TRBD2|TRBJ2-3|TRBV3-1/TRBV3-2
CASSQNPGGSGGTQYF
TGTGCCAGCAGCCAAAACCCCGGGGGTAGCGGGGGTACGCAGTATTTT
>.|17|.|TRBJ2-1|TRBV9
CASSVGGDVGIYNEQFF
TGTGCCAGCAGCGTAGGGGGGGATGTTGGGATCTACAATGAGCAGTTCTTC
>.|15|.|TRBJ2-4|TRBV11-1
CASSSTQGAKNIQYF
TGTGCCAGCAGCTCTACGCAGGGGGCCAAAAACATTCAGTACTTC
>.|16|TRBD1|TRBJ1-6|TRBV3-1/TRBV3-2
CASGEHGQGGNSPLHF
TGTGCCAGTGGAGAACACGGACAGGGTGGTAATTCACCCCTCCACTTT
>.|18|.|TRBJ1-1|TRBV5-1
CASSLGGSQSILDTEAFF
TGCGCCAGCAGCTTGGGAGGGAGTCAAAGTATTTTGGACACTGAAGCTTTCTTT
>.|14|.|TRBJ1-1|TRBV7-3
CASSLSAGNTEAFF
TGTGCCAGCAGCTTAAGTGCAGGGAACACTGAAGCTTTCTTT
>few|15|TRBD1|TRBJ1-2|TRBV30
CAWSSRTGGIFGYTF
TGTGCCTGGAGTTCTCGGACAGGGGGCATTTTTGGCTACACCTTC
>.|15|TRBD1|TRBJ2-1|TRBV5-1
CASSLGTGGMNEQFF
TGCGCCAGCAGCTTGGGTACAGGGGGCATGAATGAGCAGTTCTTC
>once|17|TRBD2|TRBJ2-3|TRBV7-3
CASSLQAGGERTDTQYF
TGTGCCAGCAGCCTCCAGGCGGGGGGGGAACGCACAGATACGCAGTATTTT
>.|15|.|TRBJ2-1|TRBV5-1
CASSLAAENYNEQFF
TGCGCCAGCAGCTTGGCAGCGGAGAATTACAATGAGCAGTTCTTC
>few|15|.|TRBJ2-3|TRBV6-5
CASSRRRRLTDTQYF
TGTGCCAGCAGTCGGAGGCGGAGGTTGACAGATACGCAGTATTTT
>.|15|TRBD1|TRBJ1-2|TRBV2
CASASGGVGVHGYTF
TGTGCCAGCGCGTCAGGGGGCGTGGGTGTACATGGCTACACCTTC
>once|17|.|TRBJ2-2|TRBV9
CASSVVTAPLGTGELFF
TGTGCCAGCAGCGTAGTAACAGCCCCTTTGGGCACCGGGGAGCTGTTTTTT
>.|17|TRBD2|TRBJ2-3|TRBV4-1
CASSQDKAVGGADTQYF
TGCGCCAGCAGCCAAGATAAGGCGGTGGGGGGGGCAGATACGCAGTATTTT
>.|16|TRBD1|TRBJ1-5|TRBV6-7
CASSYSIRGRSQPQHF
TGTGCCAGCAGTTACTCGATCAGGGGGCGAAGTCAGCCCCAGCATTTT
>few|15|.|TRBJ1-4|TRBV2
CASRYRDWTNEKLFF
TGTGCCAGCAGGTACCGGGACTGGACTAATGAAAAACTGTTTTTT
>.|14|.|TRBJ1-4|TRBV19
CATRGGSTNEKLFF
TGTGCCACGAGAGGGGGATCAACTAATGAAAAACTGTTTTTT
>.|15|TRBD2|TRBJ2-1|TRBV4-3
CASSQGGGRSNEQFF
TGCGCCAGCAGCCAAGGAGGCGGGAGATCGAACGAGCAGTTCTTC
>.|16|TRBD1|TRBJ1-1|TRBV20-1
CSASHAGGGGNTEAFF
TGCAGTGCTAGTCATGCAGGGGGTGGAGGGAACACTGAAGCTTTCTTT
>.|14|.|TRBJ1-2|TRBV7-2
CASSLPSLGHGYTF
TGTGCCAGCAGCTTACCATCTCTGGGGCATGGCTACACCTTC
>.|17|.|TRBJ1-3|TRBV4-3
CASSQLSDTYSGNTIYF
TGCGCCAGCAGCCAGCTCTCCGACACCTACTCTGGAAACACCATATATTTT
>few|15|TRBD1|TRBJ1-2|TRBV4-1
CASSRTTGMDYGYTF
TGCGCCAGCAGCCGGACGACAGGGATGGACTATGGCTACACCTTC
>.|15|.|TRBJ1-2|TRBV19
CASSPTGLKNYGYTF
TGTGCCAGTAGTCCGACGGGACTGAAGAACTATGGCTACACCTTC
>.|15|TRBD1|TRBJ2-5|TRBV7-3
CASSLRTGSRETQYF
TGTGCCAGCAGCTTAAGGACAGGGAGCAGAGAGACCCAGTACTTC
>.|15|TRBD1|TRBJ1-4|TRBV6-2/TRBV6-3
CASSFSTGRHEKLFF
TGTGCCAGCAGTTTCTCGACAGGGCGGCATGAAAAACTGTTTTTT
>.|14|TRBD1|TRBJ1-3|TRBV28
CASNEMTGGNTIYF
TGTGCCAGCAATGAAATGACAGGGGGAAACACCATATATTTT
>.|18|.|TRBJ2-5|TRBV19
CASFPPTSEGAVQETQYF
TGTGCCAGTTTTCCACCAACCTCCGAAGGGGCGGTTCAAGAGACCCAGTACTTC